Here is one T cell receptor beta chain with its context. Its specificity is unknown. With V trimmed by 0 bases and J by 4 bases, 2 bases remained unmatched. This CDR3 is 16 amino acids long. In germline, CDR1 is SGHRS, CDR2 YFSETQ. This record belongs to a study of vaccination effects on CD4 cells after COVID-19. Cells that had been cultured for approximately eleven days were the source of isolated CD4+ T cells. Prior SARS-CoV-2 infection was absent in the vaccine recipients, as shown by negative nucleocapsid antibodies. Half the medium was replaced with IL-2 medium on days 3 and 7. Points from the study as a whole: Vaccine-induced clones in healthy vaccinees cross-reacted with common cold coronaviruses in only 1 of 255 cases. Both infection-induced and vaccine-induced clones contracted markedly at late post-vaccination timepoints.

Data came from immunoSEQ multiplex PCR; TCRdb stores just in-frame clones and leaves some out. Of tens of thousands of clones in the sample, 55% to 75% are singletons; the top ten hold approximately 5%. The receptor's source is a human donor who received a COVID-19 vaccine. This specimen consisted of CD4+ T cells from PBMCs cultured without peptide, obtained before COVID-19 vaccination. The V call is TRBV5-1, the J call TRBJ2-2, with TRBD1 identical over 11 bases. The CDR3 nucleotides read TGCGCCAGCAGCTTGGCTGGGACAGGGGGCACCGGGGAGCTGTTTTTT. It yields the protein CASSLAGTGGTGELFF.